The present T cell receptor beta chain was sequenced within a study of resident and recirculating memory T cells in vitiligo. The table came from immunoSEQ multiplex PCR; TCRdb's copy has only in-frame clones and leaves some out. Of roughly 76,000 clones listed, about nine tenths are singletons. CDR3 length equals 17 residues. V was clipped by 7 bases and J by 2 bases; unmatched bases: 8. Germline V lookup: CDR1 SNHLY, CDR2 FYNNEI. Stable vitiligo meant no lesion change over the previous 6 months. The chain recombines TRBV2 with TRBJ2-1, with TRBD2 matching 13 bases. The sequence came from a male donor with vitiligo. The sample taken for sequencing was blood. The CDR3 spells CASKISTSGGTYNEQFF. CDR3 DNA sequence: TGTGCCAGCAAGATATCGACTAGCGGGGGGACCTACAATGAGCAGTTCTTC.